A selection of T cell receptor beta chains follows, all from one sample in a study of post-analysis software for immune sequencing data. In TCRdb, the PCR reads were re-called with MiXCR into one record per CDR3 protein. The sample includes 650,000 to 900,000 distinct CDR3 sequences, roughly 50% of them seen just once. The sample was blood. The source of these receptors is a girl aged 10 to 17 with multiple sclerosis. CDR3s include the opening cysteine and the closing phenylalanine or tryptophan. A D gene is named only where the DNA matches it firmly. Expanded clones get a size class; other rows say once, few or many, or leave the size out.

CDR3 DNA: TGCGCCAGCAGCTTGGACAGGGGTGGAGAGCAGTTCTTC; CDR3 protein: CASSLDRGGEQFF; J gene: TRBJ2-1; V gene: TRBV5-1; D gene: TRBD1; clone size: .
CDR3 DNA: TGTGCCTGGAAGGGGGATGGATACGATGAGCAGTTCTTC; CDR3 protein: CAWKGDGYDEQFF; J gene: TRBJ2-1; V gene: TRBV30; D gene: .; clone size: .
CDR3 DNA: TGTGCCAGCAGTTCCTGGGGGGACCAAGAGACCCAGTACTTC; CDR3 protein: CASSSWGDQETQYF; J gene: TRBJ2-5; V gene: TRBV12-3/TRBV12-4; D gene: .; clone size: few
CDR3 DNA: TGCAGTGCCGTACTAGAGAAAGTGAGGGCCCAGTACTTC; CDR3 protein: CSAVLEKVRAQYF; J gene: TRBJ2-7; V gene: TRBV20-1; D gene: .; clone size: .
CDR3 DNA: TGCAGCGTTGGGGCAGGCACCAATCAGCCCCAGCATTTT; CDR3 protein: CSVGAGTNQPQHF; J gene: TRBJ1-5; V gene: TRBV29-1; D gene: .; clone size: .
CDR3 DNA: TGTGCCAGCAGTCCGACAGGGAGGGGGGGCAATGAGCAGTTCTTC; CDR3 protein: CASSPTGRGGNEQFF; J gene: TRBJ2-1; V gene: TRBV7-9; D gene: .; clone size: .
CDR3 DNA: TGTGCCAGCAGTTTCCCGGACAGGTTTGGAGATACGCAGTATTTT; CDR3 protein: CASSFPDRFGDTQYF; J gene: TRBJ2-3; V gene: TRBV27; D gene: TRBD1; clone size: .
CDR3 DNA: TGTGCTAGTGGTCCCCCTGGGACAGGGTTCTCCTACGAGCAGTACTTC; CDR3 protein: CASGPPGTGFSYEQYF; J gene: TRBJ2-7; V gene: TRBV12-5; D gene: TRBD1; clone size: few
CDR3 DNA: TGCAGCGTCGAAGACAACCAAGAGTCCCAGTACTTC; CDR3 protein: CSVEDNQESQYF; J gene: TRBJ2-5; V gene: TRBV29-1; D gene: .; clone size: .
CDR3 DNA: TGTGCCAGCAGTTACCTCTCGACCGGCACAGATACGCAGTATTTT; CDR3 protein: CASSYLSTGTDTQYF; J gene: TRBJ2-3; V gene: TRBV6-2/TRBV6-3; D gene: .; clone size: .
CDR3 DNA: TGTGCCAGCAGCCCACAAGGCGGGACAGGGGGGTCACGGCAGTACTTC; CDR3 protein: CASSPQGGTGGSRQYF; J gene: TRBJ2-7; V gene: TRBV7-2; D gene: TRBD1; clone size: .
CDR3 DNA: TGTGCCAGCAGTGACAGGGCCCGCACTACTTCTAATTCACCCCTCCACTTT; CDR3 protein: CASSDRARTTSNSPLHF; J gene: TRBJ1-6; V gene: TRBV6-1; D gene: .; clone size: .
CDR3 DNA: TGCAGTGCTAGAAGACAGGGGGTGAACACTGAAGCTTTCTTT; CDR3 protein: CSARRQGVNTEAFF; J gene: TRBJ1-1; V gene: TRBV20-1; D gene: TRBD1; clone size: .
CDR3 DNA: TGCGCCAGCTGGGATCTCTACGAGCAGTACTTC; CDR3 protein: CASWDLYEQYF; J gene: TRBJ2-7; V gene: TRBV10-2; D gene: .; clone size: .
CDR3 DNA: TGTGCCAGCACTCTGGGACAGGTCGGCCAGCCCCAGCATTTT; CDR3 protein: CASTLGQVGQPQHF; J gene: TRBJ1-5; V gene: TRBV6-6; D gene: TRBD1; clone size: .
CDR3 DNA: TGCAGCGTTTCGGACCAAGAGACCCAGTACTTC; CDR3 protein: CSVSDQETQYF; J gene: TRBJ2-5; V gene: TRBV29-1; D gene: .; clone size: .
CDR3 DNA: TGTGCCAGCAGCCGAGAAGCGGGAGTGGTCAAGCAGTACTTC; CDR3 protein: CASSREAGVVKQYF; J gene: TRBJ2-5; V gene: TRBV4-2; D gene: TRBD2; clone size: .
CDR3 DNA: TGCGCCAGCAGCCAGAACCCGGGACAGGGGATCTACGAGCAGTACTTC; CDR3 protein: CASSQNPGQGIYEQYF; J gene: TRBJ2-7; V gene: TRBV4-1; D gene: TRBD1; clone size: few
CDR3 DNA: TGCGCCAGCAGCCAGGAAAAGACAGGGAAAGAGACCCAGTACTTC; CDR3 protein: CASSQEKTGKETQYF; J gene: TRBJ2-5; V gene: TRBV4-1; D gene: TRBD1; clone size: few
CDR3 DNA: TGCGCCAGCAGCTCTGGACAGCCTCAAGAGACCCAGTACTTC; CDR3 protein: CASSSGQPQETQYF; J gene: TRBJ2-5; V gene: TRBV5-1; D gene: .; clone size: few
CDR3 DNA: TGTGCCACTGAGGACCGGGAAGCAGACAATGAGCAGTTCTTC; CDR3 protein: CATEDREADNEQFF; J gene: TRBJ2-1; V gene: TRBV10-3; D gene: .; clone size: .
CDR3 DNA: TGCAGTGCTAGAGATCATGGCGAACCCTCTGGGGCCAACGTCCTGACTTTC; CDR3 protein: CSARDHGEPSGANVLTF; J gene: TRBJ2-6; V gene: TRBV20-1; D gene: .; clone size: few
CDR3 DNA: TGTGCCACCAGTGATTTGCATGGGGGACTAGCGGGAAGGAACAATGAGCAGTACTTC; CDR3 protein: CATSDLHGGLAGRNNEQYF; J gene: TRBJ2-5; V gene: TRBV24-1; D gene: TRBD2; clone size: .
CDR3 DNA: TGTGCCAACAGCTTAGGGTCCCACGAGCAGTACTTC; CDR3 protein: CANSLGSHEQYF; J gene: TRBJ2-7; V gene: TRBV7-9; D gene: .; clone size: .
CDR3 DNA: TGCAGCGCTAGGGACAGCTCTAACTATGGCTACACCTTC; CDR3 protein: CSARDSSNYGYTF; J gene: TRBJ1-2; V gene: TRBV20-1; D gene: TRBD1; clone size: .
CDR3 DNA: TGTGCCAGCAGCTTACGTTCCTGGACGTCTAGCACAGATACGCAGTATTTT; CDR3 protein: CASSLRSWTSSTDTQYF; J gene: TRBJ2-3; V gene: TRBV7-8; D gene: .; clone size: few
CDR3 DNA: TGTGCCAGCAGCTGGGGACAGACCGGGGAGCTGTTTTTT; CDR3 protein: CASSWGQTGELFF; J gene: TRBJ2-2; V gene: TRBV7-6; D gene: TRBD1; clone size: .